The present entry profiles one T cell receptor (beta chain) with its context. What it recognizes is unknown. V was cut by 5 bases and J by 0 bases, with 8 bases left in between. Germline V lookup: CDR1 SGHAT, CDR2 FQNNGV. There are 13 residues in the CDR3. The data are from a study of cytomegalovirus exposure and HLA in healthy donors. Study in general: Of a few hundred genotyped donors, approximately 80% clustered with self-reported Caucasian donors.

PCR used 60 Vbeta primers and 13 Jbeta primers. TCRdb's copy holds only in-frame clones and misses some; the assay was immunoSEQ multiplex PCR. The sample holds around 50,000 clones, 82% seen once. Study-wide points: Later analysis reportedly placed an Asian-associated ancestry cluster below the roughly 700-donor mean in N-insertions. Cytomegalovirus status, reportedly, was diagnosed with high specificity and sensitivity by the classifier. Later on, an analysis found that several of the most significant clusters appeared to be linked to common viral pathogens, which included parvovirus B19.

The source of this sequence is a man between 50 and 59 years old in good health and CMV-seronegative. Sequenced input: PBMCs. V gene TRBV11-2 combines with J gene TRBJ2-7, with a possible D match to TRBD2 (7 bases). The CDR3 sequence is CASSAGASYEQYF. In DNA, the CDR3 is TGTGCCAGCAGCGCGGGGGCCTCCTACGAGCAGTACTTC.